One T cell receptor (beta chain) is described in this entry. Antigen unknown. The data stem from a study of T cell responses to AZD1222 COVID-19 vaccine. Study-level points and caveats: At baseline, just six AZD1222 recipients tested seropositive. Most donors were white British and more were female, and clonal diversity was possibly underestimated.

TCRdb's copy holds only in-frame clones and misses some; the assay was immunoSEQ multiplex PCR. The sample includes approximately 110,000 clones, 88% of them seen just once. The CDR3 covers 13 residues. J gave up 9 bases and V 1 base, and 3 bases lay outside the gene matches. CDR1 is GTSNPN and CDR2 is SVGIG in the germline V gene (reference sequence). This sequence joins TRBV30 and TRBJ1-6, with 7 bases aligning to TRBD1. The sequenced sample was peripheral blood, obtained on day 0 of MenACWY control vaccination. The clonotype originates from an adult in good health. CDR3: CAWSGQGGSPLHF. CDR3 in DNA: TGTGCCTGGAGTGGACAGGGAGGTTCACCCCTCCACTTT.